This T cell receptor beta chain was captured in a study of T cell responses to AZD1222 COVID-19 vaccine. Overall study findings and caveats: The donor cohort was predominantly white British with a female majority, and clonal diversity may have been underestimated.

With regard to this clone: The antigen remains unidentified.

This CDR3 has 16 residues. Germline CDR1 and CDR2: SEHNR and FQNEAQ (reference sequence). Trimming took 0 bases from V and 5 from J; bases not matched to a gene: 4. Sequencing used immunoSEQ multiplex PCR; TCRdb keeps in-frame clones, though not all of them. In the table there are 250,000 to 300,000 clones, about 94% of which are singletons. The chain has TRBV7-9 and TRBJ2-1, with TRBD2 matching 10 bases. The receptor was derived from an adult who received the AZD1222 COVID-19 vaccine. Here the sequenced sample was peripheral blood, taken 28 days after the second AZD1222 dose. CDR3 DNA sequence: TGTGCCAGCAGCTTAGCGGGCCTAGCGGGAGACAATGAGCAGTTCTTC. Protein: CASSLAGLAGDNEQFF.